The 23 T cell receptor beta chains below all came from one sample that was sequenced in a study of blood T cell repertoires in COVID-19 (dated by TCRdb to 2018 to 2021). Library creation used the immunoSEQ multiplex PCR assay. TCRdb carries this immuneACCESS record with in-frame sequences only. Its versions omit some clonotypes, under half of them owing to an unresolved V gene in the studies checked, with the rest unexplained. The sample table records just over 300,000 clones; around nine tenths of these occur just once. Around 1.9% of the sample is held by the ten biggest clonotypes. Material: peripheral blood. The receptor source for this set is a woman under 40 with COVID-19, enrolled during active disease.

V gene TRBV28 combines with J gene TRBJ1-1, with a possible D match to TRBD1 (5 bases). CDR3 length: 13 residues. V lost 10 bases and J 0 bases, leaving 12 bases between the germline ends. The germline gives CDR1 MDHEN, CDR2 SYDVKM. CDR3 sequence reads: CATKTEVNTEAFF. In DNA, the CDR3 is TGTGCCACCAAGACAGAAGTGAACACTGAAGCTTTCTTT.

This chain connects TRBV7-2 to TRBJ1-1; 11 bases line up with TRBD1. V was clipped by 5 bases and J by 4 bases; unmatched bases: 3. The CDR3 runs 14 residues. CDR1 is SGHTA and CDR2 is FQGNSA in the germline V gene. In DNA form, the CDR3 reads TGTGCCAGCAGCCGGACAGGGGGCCTCACTGAAGCTTTCTTT. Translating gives CASSRTGGLTEAFF.

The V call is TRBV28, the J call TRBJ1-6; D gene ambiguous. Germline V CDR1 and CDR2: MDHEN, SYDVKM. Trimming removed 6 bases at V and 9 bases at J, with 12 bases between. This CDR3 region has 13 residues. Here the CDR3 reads CASSPGFSSPLHF. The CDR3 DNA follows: TGTGCCAGCAGCCCCGGGTTCTCTTCACCCCTCCACTTT.

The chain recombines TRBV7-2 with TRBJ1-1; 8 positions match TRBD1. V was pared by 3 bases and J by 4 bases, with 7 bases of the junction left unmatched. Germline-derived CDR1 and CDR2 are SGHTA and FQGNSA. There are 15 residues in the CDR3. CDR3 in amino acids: CASSFDQGALTEAFF. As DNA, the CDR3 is TGTGCCAGCAGCTTCGACCAGGGGGCCCTCACTGAAGCTTTCTTT.

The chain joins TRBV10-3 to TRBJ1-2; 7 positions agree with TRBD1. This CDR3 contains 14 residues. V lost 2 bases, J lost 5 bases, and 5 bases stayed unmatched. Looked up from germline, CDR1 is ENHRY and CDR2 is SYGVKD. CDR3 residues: CAISETGEGYGYTF. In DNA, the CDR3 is TGTGCCATCAGTGAGACAGGGGAAGGATATGGCTACACCTTC.

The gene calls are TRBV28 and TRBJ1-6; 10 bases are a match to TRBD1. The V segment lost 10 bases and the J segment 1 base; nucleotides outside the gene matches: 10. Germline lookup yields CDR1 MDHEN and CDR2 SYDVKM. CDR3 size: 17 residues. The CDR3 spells CATTQDRGFSYNSPLHF. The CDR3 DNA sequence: TGTGCCACCACCCAGGACAGGGGGTTTTCCTATAATTCACCCCTCCACTTT.

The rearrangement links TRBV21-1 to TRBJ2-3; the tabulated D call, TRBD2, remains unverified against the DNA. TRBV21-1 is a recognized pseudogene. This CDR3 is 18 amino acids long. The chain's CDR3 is CASSKVARPSGETDTQYF. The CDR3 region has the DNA TGTGCCAGCAGCAAAGTAGCGAGGCCTAGCGGGGAAACAGATACGCAGTATTTT.

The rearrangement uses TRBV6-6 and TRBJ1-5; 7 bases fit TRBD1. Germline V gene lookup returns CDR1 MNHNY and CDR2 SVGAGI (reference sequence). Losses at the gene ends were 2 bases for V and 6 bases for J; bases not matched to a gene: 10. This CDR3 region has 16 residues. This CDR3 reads CASSYRSATGVQPQHF. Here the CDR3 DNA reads TGTGCCAGCAGTTACCGAAGCGCTACAGGGGTTCAGCCCCAGCATTTT.

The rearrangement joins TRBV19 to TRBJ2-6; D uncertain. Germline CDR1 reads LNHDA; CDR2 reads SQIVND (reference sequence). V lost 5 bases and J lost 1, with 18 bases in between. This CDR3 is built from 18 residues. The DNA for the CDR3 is TGTGCCAGTAGTCTCAGGTGGGCAGAATCTTCTGGGGCCAACGTCCTGACTTTC. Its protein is CASSLRWAESSGANVLTF. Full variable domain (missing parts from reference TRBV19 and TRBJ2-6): DGGITQSPKYLFRKEGQNVTLSCEQNLNHDAMYWYRQDPGQGLRLIYYSQIVNDFQKGDIAEGYSVSREKKESFPLTVTSAQKNPTAFYLCASSLRWAESSGANVLTFGAGSRLTVL.

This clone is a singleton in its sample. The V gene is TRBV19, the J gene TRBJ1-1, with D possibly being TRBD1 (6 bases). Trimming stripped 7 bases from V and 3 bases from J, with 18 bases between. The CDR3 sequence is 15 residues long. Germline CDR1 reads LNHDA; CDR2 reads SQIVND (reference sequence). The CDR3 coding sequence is TGTGCCAGTATAATGGGGGCGATTGGGTACACTGAAGCTTTCTTT. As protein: CASIMGAIGYTEAFF.

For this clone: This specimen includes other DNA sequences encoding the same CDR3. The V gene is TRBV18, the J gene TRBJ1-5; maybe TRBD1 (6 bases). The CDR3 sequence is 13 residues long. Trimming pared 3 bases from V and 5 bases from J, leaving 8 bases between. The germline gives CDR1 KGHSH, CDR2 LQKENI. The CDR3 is CASSPAGDQPQHF. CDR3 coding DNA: TGTGCCAGCTCACCCGCAGGGGATCAGCCCCAGCATTTT.

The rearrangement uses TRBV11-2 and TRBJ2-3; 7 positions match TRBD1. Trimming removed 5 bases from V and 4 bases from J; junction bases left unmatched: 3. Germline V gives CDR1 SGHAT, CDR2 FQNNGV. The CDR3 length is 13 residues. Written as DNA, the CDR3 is TGTGCCAGCAGCATTGGGACAGCAGATACGCAGTATTTT. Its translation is CASSIGTADTQYF.

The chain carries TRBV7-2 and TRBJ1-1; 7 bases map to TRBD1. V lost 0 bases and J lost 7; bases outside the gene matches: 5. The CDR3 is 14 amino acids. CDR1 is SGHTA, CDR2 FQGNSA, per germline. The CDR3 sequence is CASSLAGRGSEAFF. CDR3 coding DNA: TGTGCCAGCAGCTTAGCGGGCAGGGGGAGTGAAGCTTTCTTT.

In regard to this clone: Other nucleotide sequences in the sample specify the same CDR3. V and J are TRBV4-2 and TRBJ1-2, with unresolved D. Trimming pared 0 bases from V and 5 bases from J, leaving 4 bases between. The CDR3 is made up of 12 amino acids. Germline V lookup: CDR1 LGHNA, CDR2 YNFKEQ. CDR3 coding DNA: TGTGCCAGCAGCCAAGATTCTTATGGCTACACCTTC. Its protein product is CASSQDSYGYTF.

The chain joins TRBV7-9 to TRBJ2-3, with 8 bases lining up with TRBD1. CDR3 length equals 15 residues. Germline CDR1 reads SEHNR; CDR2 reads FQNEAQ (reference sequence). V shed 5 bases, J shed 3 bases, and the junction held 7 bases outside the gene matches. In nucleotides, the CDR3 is TGTGCCAGCAGCGCCCCGGGACAGGCTACAGATACGCAGTATTTT. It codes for CASSAPGQATDTQYF. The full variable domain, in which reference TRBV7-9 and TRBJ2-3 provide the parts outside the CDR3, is DTGVSQNPRHKITKRGQNVTFRCDPISEHNRLYWYRQTLGQGPEFLTYFQNEAQLEKSRLLSDRFSAERPKGSFSTLEIQRTEQGDSAMYLCASSAPGQATDTQYFGPGTRLTVL.

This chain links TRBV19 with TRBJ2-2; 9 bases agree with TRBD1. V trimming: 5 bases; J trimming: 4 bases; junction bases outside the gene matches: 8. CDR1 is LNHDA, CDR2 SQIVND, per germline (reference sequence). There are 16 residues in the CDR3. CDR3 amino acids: CASSPQGAVGTGELFF. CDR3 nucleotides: TGTGCCAGTAGTCCACAGGGGGCGGTAGGCACCGGGGAGCTGTTTTTT. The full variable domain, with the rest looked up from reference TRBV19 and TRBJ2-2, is DGGITQSPKYLFRKEGQNVTLSCEQNLNHDAMYWYRQDPGQGLRLIYYSQIVNDFQKGDIAEGYSVSREKKESFPLTVTSAQKNPTAFYLCASSPQGAVGTGELFFGEGSRLTVL.

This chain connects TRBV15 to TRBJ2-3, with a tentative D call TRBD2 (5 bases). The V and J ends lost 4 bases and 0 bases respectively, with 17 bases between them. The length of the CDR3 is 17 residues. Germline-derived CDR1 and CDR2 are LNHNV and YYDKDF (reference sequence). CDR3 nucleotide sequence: TGTGCCACCAGCACCCCCTTTGGACTGTCTAGCACAGATACGCAGTATTTT. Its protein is CATSTPFGLSSTDTQYF. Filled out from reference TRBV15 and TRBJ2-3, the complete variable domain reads DAMVIQNPRYQVTQFGKPVTLSCSQTLNHNVMYWYQQKSSQAPKLLFHYYDKDFNNEADTPDNFQSRRPNTSFCFLDIRSPGLGDTAMYLCATSTPFGLSSTDTQYFGPGTRLTVL.

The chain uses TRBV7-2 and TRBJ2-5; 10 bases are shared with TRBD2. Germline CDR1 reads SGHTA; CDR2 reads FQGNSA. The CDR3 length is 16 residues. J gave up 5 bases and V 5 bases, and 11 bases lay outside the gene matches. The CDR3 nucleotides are TGTGCCAGCAGCCAGAGCGGGGGGGCGGCGTGGGAGACCCAGTACTTC. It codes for CASSQSGGAAWETQYF.

CDR3 sequence: CASSVSGRTSGGVTDTQYF. CDR3 sequence (DNA): TGTGCCAGCAGCGTTAGTGGCCGGACTAGCGGGGGGGTCACAGATACGCAGTATTTT. V and J are TRBV11-2 and TRBJ2-3, with 15 bases fitting TRBD2. Germline CDR1 and CDR2: SGHAT and FQNNGV. V shed 5 bases and J 2 bases; nucleotides not matched to a gene: 11. The CDR3 spans 19 residues.

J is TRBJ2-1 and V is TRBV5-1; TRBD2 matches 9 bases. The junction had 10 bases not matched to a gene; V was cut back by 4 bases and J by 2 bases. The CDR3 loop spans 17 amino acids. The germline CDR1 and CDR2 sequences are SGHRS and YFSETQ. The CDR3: CASSVVRQRGAYNEQFF. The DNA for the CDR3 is TGCGCCAGCAGCGTGGTGAGACAGCGGGGGGCCTACAATGAGCAGTTCTTC.

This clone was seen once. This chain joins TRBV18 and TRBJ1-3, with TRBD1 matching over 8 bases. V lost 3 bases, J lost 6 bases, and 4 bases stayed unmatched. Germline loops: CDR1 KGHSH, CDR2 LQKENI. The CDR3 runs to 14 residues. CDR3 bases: TGTGCCAGCTCACCCTCTCAGGGGGCAAACACCATATATTTT. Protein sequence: CASSPSQGANTIYF.

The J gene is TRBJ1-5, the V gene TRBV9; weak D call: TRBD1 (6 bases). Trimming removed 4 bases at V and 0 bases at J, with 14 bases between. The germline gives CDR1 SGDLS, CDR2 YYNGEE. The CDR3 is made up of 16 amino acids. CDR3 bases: TGTGCCAGCAGCCCCCGGGGACATTTTAGCAATCAGCCCCAGCATTTT. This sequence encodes CASSPRGHFSNQPQHF.

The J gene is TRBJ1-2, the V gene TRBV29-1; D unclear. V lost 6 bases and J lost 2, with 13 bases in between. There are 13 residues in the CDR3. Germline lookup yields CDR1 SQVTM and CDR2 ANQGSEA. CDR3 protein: CSVWVRENYGYTF. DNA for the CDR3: TGCAGCGTGTGGGTGAGGGAAAACTATGGCTACACCTTC.